These 3 T cell receptor beta chains share one sample of origin, sequenced in a study of T cell repertoires in cytomegalovirus infection. TCRdb re-called the reads through MiXCR, storing one row per CDR3 protein. This table holds some 680,000 distinct CDR3 sequences, roughly 35% found once. Sequenced material: PBMCs. The receptors come from a human donor in good health (CMV status not recorded). Some clones in this sample may be carry-over from other donors' samples.

This clonotype has a single count. V and J are TRBV29-1 and TRBJ2-7; D gene unclear. The CDR3 covers 14 residues. The germline gives CDR1 SQVTM, CDR2 ANQGSEA. Trimming took off 5 bases at V and 0 bases at J, with 14 bases between the two ends. In DNA form, the CDR3 reads TGCAGCGTTCTAAAGGGATCCGGCTCCTACGAGCAGTACTTC. Encoded protein: CSVLKGSGSYEQYF.

The chain links TRBV20-1 to TRBJ2-7, with TRBD2 matching 11 bases. Germline V gene lookup returns CDR1 DFQATT and CDR2 SNEGSKA (reference sequence). Trimming cost V 6 bases and J 2 bases; bases outside gene matches: 3. This CDR3 has 13 amino acids. The CDR3 reads CSAGTSGTYEQYF. The DNA of the CDR3 is TGCAGTGCCGGGACTAGCGGAACCTACGAGCAGTACTTC.

This clonotype was recorded a few times. The chain recombines TRBV19 with TRBJ2-2, with D perhaps TRBD1 or TRBD2 (5 bases each). The CDR3 is made up of 14 amino acids. Deletions cut 6 bases from V and 4 bases from J, with 12 bases between. Germline V lookup: CDR1 LNHDA, CDR2 SQIVND (reference sequence). The CDR3 DNA reads TGTGCCAGTAGATGGGTCGGGACCACCGGGGAGCTGTTTTTT. Translation gives CASRWVGTTGELFF.